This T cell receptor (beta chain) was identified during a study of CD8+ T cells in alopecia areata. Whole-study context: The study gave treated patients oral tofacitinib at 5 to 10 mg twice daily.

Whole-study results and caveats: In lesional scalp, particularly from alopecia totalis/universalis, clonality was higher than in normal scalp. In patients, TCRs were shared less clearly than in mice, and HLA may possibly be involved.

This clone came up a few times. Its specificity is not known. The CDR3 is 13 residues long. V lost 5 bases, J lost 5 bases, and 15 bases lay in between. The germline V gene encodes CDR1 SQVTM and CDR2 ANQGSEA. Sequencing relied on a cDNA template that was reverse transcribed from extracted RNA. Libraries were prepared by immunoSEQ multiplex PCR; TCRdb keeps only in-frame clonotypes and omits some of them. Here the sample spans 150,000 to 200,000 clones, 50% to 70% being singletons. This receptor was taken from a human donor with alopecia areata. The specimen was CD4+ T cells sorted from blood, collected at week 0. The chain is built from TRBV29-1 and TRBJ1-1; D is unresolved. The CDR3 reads CSVYVGGQTEAFF. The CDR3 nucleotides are TGCAGCGTTTACGTGGGTGGGCAGACTGAAGCTTTCTTT.